Presented here are 9 T cell receptor beta chains from one specimen sequenced in a study of beta chain features in type 1 diabetes. Study-wide results and caveats: Among all four CD4+ subsets, Type 1 diabetes patients had TCRB CDR3s that were moderately but significantly shorter.

Expressed TCRB transcripts were sequenced because the isolated RNA had all been reverse transcribed beforehand. Clones were read by immunoSEQ multiplex PCR, and TCRdb kept only the in-frame ones, dropping some. The table lists some 660,000 clones, over 12% of them singletons. These receptors have no known antigen. Material: naive CD4+ T cells from blood. The receptors were gathered from a man between 18 and 29 years old with type 1 diabetes.

This clone was seen a few times. The chain combines TRBV29-1 with TRBJ1-5; D ambiguous. V was trimmed by 6 bases and J by 4 bases, leaving 10 bases between them. Per germline, CDR1 SQVTM and CDR2 ANQGSEA. The CDR3 spans 12 residues. CDR3: CSVQVLNQPQHF. CDR3 sequence (DNA): TGCAGCGTGCAAGTCCTAAATCAGCCCCAGCATTTT.

The CDR3 spells CAISESTAGWGNEKLFF. DNA for the CDR3: TGTGCCATCAGTGAGTCGACAGCTGGTTGGGGTAATGAAAAACTGTTTTTT. The chain couples TRBV10-3 to TRBJ1-4; maybe TRBD1 (5 bases). The V gene's germline CDR1 is ENHRY and CDR2 SYGVKD. The CDR3 runs 17 residues. V dropped 0 bases and J dropped 4 bases, with 15 bases sitting between them.

In DNA form, the CDR3 reads TGTGCCTGGTCCTTGGCGGGACAGGGTGGCTCTGAAGCTTTCTTT. It yields the protein CAWSLAGQGGSEAFF. This chain uses TRBV30 with TRBJ1-1, with 9 bases that match TRBD1. Trimming took 5 bases from V and 6 from J; bases not matched to a gene: 13. The CDR3 extends over 15 amino acids. Per germline, CDR1 GTSNPN and CDR2 SVGIG (reference sequence).

This clone was detected a few times. The chain employs TRBV28 and TRBJ1-1; D possibly corresponds to TRBD1 (5 bases). Trimming pared 4 bases from V and 4 bases from J, leaving 13 bases between. There are 14 residues in the CDR3. Germline values: CDR1 MDHEN, CDR2 SYDVKM. Here the CDR3 DNA reads TGTGCCAGCAGTTCCCATGGGGGAGTCACTGAAGCTTTCTTT. The encoded protein is CASSSHGGVTEAFF.

The J gene is TRBJ2-7, the V gene TRBV28; maybe TRBD2 (5 bases). Trimming left V 6 bases short and J 5 bases short, with 8 bases between. In germline, CDR1 is MDHEN, CDR2 SYDVKM. CDR3 length equals 11 residues. The CDR3 sequence: CASSGENEQYF. In nucleotides, the CDR3 is TGTGCCAGCAGCGGGGAGAACGAGCAGTACTTC.

The chain links TRBV5-6 to TRBJ2-7; D is undetermined. This CDR3 region has 12 residues. Trimming cost V 4 bases and J 5 bases, with 10 bases left between them. Germline V lookup: CDR1 SGHDT, CDR2 YYEEEE. DNA for the CDR3: TGTGCCAGCAGCCGAGGCTCAGACGAGCAGTACTTC. As protein: CASSRGSDEQYF.

V usage is TRBV4-3 and J usage is TRBJ2-1; D tentatively fits TRBD1 or TRBD2 (5 bases each). Germline assignment: CDR1 LGHNA and CDR2 YSLEER. Trimming left V 0 bases short and J 6 bases short, with 15 bases between. The CDR3 is 16 amino acids. Here the CDR3 reads CASSQEYVDGGNEQFF. The CDR3 bases are TGCGCCAGCAGCCAAGAGTACGTAGATGGGGGCAATGAGCAGTTCTTC.

The chain carries TRBV29-1 and TRBJ2-5, with 7 positions matching TRBD2. V lost 7 bases, J lost 1 base, and 3 bases stayed unmatched. CDR1 and CDR2 from the germline V gene are SQVTM and ANQGSEA. This CDR3 spans 12 amino acids. CDR3: CSALAGQETQYF. In DNA form, the CDR3 reads TGCAGCGCCTTAGCGGGCCAAGAGACCCAGTACTTC.

The J gene is TRBJ1-2, the V gene TRBV7-9, with D tentatively TRBD1 (5 bases). Per germline, CDR1 SEHNR and CDR2 FQNEAQ (reference sequence). The CDR3 spans 14 residues. V was pared by 1 base and J by 3 bases, with 9 bases between. The CDR3: CASSLDRRYYGYTF. The CDR3 DNA reads as TGTGCCAGCAGCTTAGACAGGCGCTACTATGGCTACACCTTC. The full variable domain, its missing parts supplied by reference TRBV7-9 and TRBJ1-2, is DTGVSQNPRHKITKRGQNVTFRCDPISEHNRLYWYRQTLGQGPEFLTYFQNEAQLEKSRLLSDRFSAERPKGSFSTLEIQRTEQGDSAMYLCASSLDRRYYGYTFGSGTRLTVV.